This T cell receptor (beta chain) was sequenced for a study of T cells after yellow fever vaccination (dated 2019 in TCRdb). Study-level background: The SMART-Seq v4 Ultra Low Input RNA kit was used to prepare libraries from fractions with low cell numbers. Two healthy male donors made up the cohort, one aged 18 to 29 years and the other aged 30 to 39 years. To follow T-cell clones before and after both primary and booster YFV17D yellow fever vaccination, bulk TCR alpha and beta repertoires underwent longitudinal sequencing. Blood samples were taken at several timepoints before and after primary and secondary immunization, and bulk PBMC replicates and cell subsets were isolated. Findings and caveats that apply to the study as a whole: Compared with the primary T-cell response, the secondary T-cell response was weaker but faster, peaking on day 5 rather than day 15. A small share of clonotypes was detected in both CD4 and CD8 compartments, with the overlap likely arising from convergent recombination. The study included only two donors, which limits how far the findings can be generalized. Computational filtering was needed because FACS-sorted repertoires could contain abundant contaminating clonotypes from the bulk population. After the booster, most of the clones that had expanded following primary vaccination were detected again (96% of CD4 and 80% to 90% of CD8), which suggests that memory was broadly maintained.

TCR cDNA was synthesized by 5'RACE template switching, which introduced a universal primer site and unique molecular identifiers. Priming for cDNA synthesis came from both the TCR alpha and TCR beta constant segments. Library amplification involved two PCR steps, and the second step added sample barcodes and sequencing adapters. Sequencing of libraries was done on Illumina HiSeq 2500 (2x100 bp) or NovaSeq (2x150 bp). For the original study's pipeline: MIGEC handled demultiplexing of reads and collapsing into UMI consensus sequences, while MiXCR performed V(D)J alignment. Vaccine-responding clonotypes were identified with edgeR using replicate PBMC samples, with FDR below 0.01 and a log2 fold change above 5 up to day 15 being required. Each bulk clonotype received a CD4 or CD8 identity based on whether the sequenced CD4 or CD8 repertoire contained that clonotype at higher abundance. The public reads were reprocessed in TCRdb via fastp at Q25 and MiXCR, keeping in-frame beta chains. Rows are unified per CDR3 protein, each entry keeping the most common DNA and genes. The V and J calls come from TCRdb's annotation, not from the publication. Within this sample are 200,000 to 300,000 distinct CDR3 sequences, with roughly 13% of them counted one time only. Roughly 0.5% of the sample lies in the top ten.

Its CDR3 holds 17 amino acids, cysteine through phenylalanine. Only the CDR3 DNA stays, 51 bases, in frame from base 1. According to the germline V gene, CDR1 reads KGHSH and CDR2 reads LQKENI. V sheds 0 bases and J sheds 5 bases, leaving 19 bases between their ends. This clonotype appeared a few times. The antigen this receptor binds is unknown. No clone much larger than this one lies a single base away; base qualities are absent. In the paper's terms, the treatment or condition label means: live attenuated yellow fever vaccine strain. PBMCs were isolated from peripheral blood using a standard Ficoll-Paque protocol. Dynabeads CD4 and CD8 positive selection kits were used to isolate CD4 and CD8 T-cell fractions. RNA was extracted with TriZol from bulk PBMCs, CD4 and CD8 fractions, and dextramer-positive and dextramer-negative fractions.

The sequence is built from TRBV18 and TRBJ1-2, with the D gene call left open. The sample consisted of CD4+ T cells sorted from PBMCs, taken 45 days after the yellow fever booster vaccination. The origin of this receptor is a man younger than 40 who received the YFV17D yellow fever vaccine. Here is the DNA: TGTGCCAGCTCACCACCGGTGGCAGCTACATTCGAATATGGCTACACCTTC. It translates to CASSPPVAATFEYGYTF.